The clone carrying this T cell receptor beta chain was counted many times. These data are taken from a study of spatial heterogeneity in lung cancer. TCRdb processed the 5' RACE reads anew with MiXCR; each CDR3 protein has one entry. The table lists 40,000 to 45,000 distinct CDR3 sequences, nearly 7% of them singletons. Time point described: sample taken at primary tumor resection. CDR3 length equals 15 residues. Trimming stripped 1 base from V and 2 bases from J, with 9 bases between. Per germline, CDR1 MNHEY and CDR2 SMNVEV (reference sequence). The TCR originated in a female donor with early-stage non-small cell lung cancer. This chain connects TRBV27 to TRBJ1-5; no reliable D call. The sample in question was PBMCs, obtained at surgery. This CDR3 is CASSLFGVGNQPQHF. CDR3 in DNA: TGTGCCAGCAGTTTATTCGGGGTTGGCAATCAGCCCCAGCATTTT.